The subject of this entry is one T cell receptor beta chain. The sample originates from a study of blood T cell repertoires in COVID-19. Overall study: Sources were T cells, B-cell-depleted T cells, or PBMCs; the material itself was cDNA or gDNA.

Repertoires were generated with immunoSEQ multiplex PCR, while TCRdb's copy carries only in-frame clones and drops some. Here the sample spans 50,000 to 70,000 clones, 65% to 90% being singletons. With 6 bases clipped from V and 8 bases from J, the junction kept 7 bases outside the gene matches. Germline CDR1 and CDR2: MRHNA and SNTAGT. This CDR3 contains 13 residues. This clonotype was sampled from an older woman with acute or convalescent COVID-19. The sample consisted of peripheral blood. The chain carries TRBV6-4 and TRBJ1-2; 9 nucleotides line up with TRBD1. CDR3 in amino acids: CASSPDRGLGYTF. CDR3 bases: TGTGCCAGCAGCCCCGACAGGGGGTTAGGCTACACCTTC.